This TCR beta chain was documented in a study of T cells in localized non-small cell lung cancer. This clone appeared once. Produced via immunoSEQ multiplex PCR; TCRdb's table is partial and in-frame only. The repertoire holds 20,000 to 25,000 clones, with roughly nine tenths as singletons. V trimming: 4 bases; J trimming: 8 bases; junction bases outside the gene matches: 11. CDR1 MNHEY and CDR2 SVGAGI come from the germline V gene. This CDR3 contains 15 residues. This TCR was recovered from a male donor aged 60 or over with stage I lung adenocarcinoma. This chain connects TRBV6-5 to TRBJ1-2; 9 nucleotides agree with TRBD1. The sequencing here drew on peripheral blood, taken before any cancer treatment. The CDR3 here is CASSSVDRGGRGYTF. DNA for the CDR3: TGTGCCAGCAGTTCCGTGGACAGGGGAGGAAGAGGCTACACCTTC.